A selection of T cell receptor beta chains follows, all from one sample in a study of identical twins. TCRdb re-called the 5' RACE reads through MiXCR, storing one row per CDR3 protein. The repertoire includes around 450,000 distinct CDR3 sequences, approximately 14% of them detected once, and over 0.5% sits in the top ten. The same specimen was also included in a second study, on yellow fever vaccine responses in identical twins.

Sequenced: CD4+ T cells sorted from blood. All receptors derive from a woman aged 18-35 years in good health. CDR3s include the opening cysteine and the closing phenylalanine or tryptophan. Fields, in order: CDR3 protein, clone size, J gene, V gene. Size is stated for part of the rows, as once, few or many counts, or as a class when the clone is expanded.

CASSSVLYEQYF | many | TRBJ2-7 | TRBV7-2
CSVGRDYEQYF | many | TRBJ2-7 | TRBV29-1
CASSLEPGDAYEQYF | . | TRBJ2-7 | TRBV7-2
CASSFGTGGANVLTF | . | TRBJ2-6 | TRBV5-1
CASSQRADEQFF | few | TRBJ2-1 | TRBV18
CASSVGSGSSYNEQFF | many | TRBJ2-1 | TRBV12-3/TRBV12-4
CASSYSGRTLNNSPLHF | few | TRBJ1-6 | TRBV6-5
CASSPPLAGPFNEQFF | few | TRBJ2-1 | TRBV5-6
CASSFHRGNTIYF | . | TRBJ1-3 | TRBV11-3
CASSLAGGYTGELFF | many | TRBJ2-2 | TRBV7-3
CSAGGVTGPNIQYF | . | TRBJ2-4 | TRBV20-1
CASSLRRGPHEQYF | . | TRBJ2-7 | TRBV7-2
CASSLKAGQVYQETQYF | . | TRBJ2-5 | TRBV5-6
CSARRTGRTYEQYF | . | TRBJ2-7 | TRBV20-1
CASGETGLAGADTQYF | few | TRBJ2-3 | TRBV12-5
CASSLSRGVAYEQYF | few | TRBJ2-7 | TRBV11-2
CASSVKSGRISDTQYF | . | TRBJ2-3 | TRBV9
CASSPLGPGTSYNEQFF | . | TRBJ2-1 | TRBV7-2
CASSSAGNEQYF | . | TRBJ2-7 | TRBV7-2
CASSLVLLAGGNEQFF | many | TRBJ2-1 | TRBV7-2